This T cell receptor (beta chain) was profiled in a study of molecular identifiers for immune sequencing clone quantification. Sorted naive CD8 T cells were those defined as CD8+CD4-CCR7+CD45RA+. In TCRdb, the PCR reads were re-called with MiXCR into one record per CDR3 protein. In the table there are 300,000 to 400,000 distinct CDR3 sequences, around 21% of which are singletons. The V end was cut by 1 base, the J end by 4 bases, with 16 bases between. Looked up from germline, CDR1 is SGHVS and CDR2 is FNYEAQ. The length of the CDR3 is 16 residues. This clonotype was counted between two and nine times.

The material sequenced was naive CD8+ T cells from blood, with Jurkat cell RNA spiked in. Noted subset: FACS-sorted CD8+CD4-CCR7+CD45RA+ naive T cells. V and J are TRBV7-6 and TRBJ2-5, with TRBD2 as a possible D gene (6 bases). This clonotype was obtained from a human donor in good health. Some libraries in this study had Jurkat cell RNA spiked in. The CDR3 coding sequence is TGTGCCAGCAGCTTAGAGGCCGGGGGACGGGGAGAGACCCAGTACTTC. Translating it yields CASSLEAGGRGETQYF.